This passage covers 20 T cell receptor beta chains from one sample sequenced in a study of T cell repertoires in cytomegalovirus infection. TCRdb itself ran the reads through MiXCR, one entry per CDR3 protein. This sample yields some 220,000 distinct CDR3 sequences, of which approximately 6.7% are seen a single time; less than 7.5% belongs to the top ten. The sequenced sample consisted of PBMCs. The origin of the receptors is a human donor in good health (CMV status not recorded). Some clones in this sample may be carry-over from other donors' samples.

This clonotype was observed at least ten times. V usage is TRBV6-2 or TRBV6-3 and J usage is TRBJ2-4; TRBD1 might be the D (6 bases). The germline CDR1 and CDR2 sequences are MNHEY and SVGEGT. The CDR3 extends over 14 amino acids. The V end lost 6 bases, the J end lost 9 bases, and 18 bases lay between the germline ends. CDR3 in amino acids: CASSPRTVGGIQYF. The CDR3 coding sequence is TGTGCCAGCAGCCCCCGGACAGTAGGCGGCATTCAGTACTTC.

V is TRBV2 and J is TRBJ1-5; D gene uncertain. The germline V gene has CDR1 SNHLY and CDR2 FYNNEI. The V end lost 0 bases, the J end lost 6 bases, and 6 bases lay between the germline ends. The CDR3 length is 13 residues. The CDR3 DNA follows: TGTGCCAGCAGTGAAGCAGGGAGTCAGCCCCAGCATTTT. Translation gives CASSEAGSQPQHF. Full variable domain (outside the CDR3, taken from reference TRBV2 and TRBJ1-5): EPEVTQTPSHQVTQMGQEVILRCVPISNHLYFYWYRQILGQKVEFLVSFYNNEISEKSEIFDDQFSVERPDGSNFTLKIRSTKLEDSAMYFCASSEAGSQPQHFGDGTRLSIL.

This clonotype was picked up many times. The chain combines TRBV20-1 with TRBJ2-7; D possibly corresponds to TRBD1 (6 bases). Germline CDR1 DFQATT, CDR2 SNEGSKA (reference sequence). Deletions cut 6 bases from V and 5 bases from J, with 20 bases between. The CDR3 spans 14 residues. This CDR3 reads CSASPPGYRDEQYF. In DNA, the CDR3 is TGCAGTGCCTCCCCCCCCGGATACAGGGACGAGCAGTACTTC.

This clonotype was seen many times. CDR3 sequence reads: CSVEKGAGNTEAFF. The DNA for the CDR3 is TGCAGCGTTGAAAAGGGGGCAGGAAACACTGAAGCTTTCTTT. The chain couples TRBV29-1 to TRBJ1-1; 7 bases agree with TRBD1. V lost 2 bases to trimming and J lost 2 bases; unmatched junction nucleotides: 5. CDR3 length: 14 residues. Germline V gives CDR1 SQVTM, CDR2 ANQGSEA. The full variable domain, rest sourced from reference TRBV29-1 and TRBJ1-1, is SAVISQKPSRDICQRGTSLTIQCQVDSQVTMMFWYRQQPGQSLTLIATANQGSEATYESGFVIDKFPISRPNLTFSTLTVSNMSPEDSSIYLCSVEKGAGNTEAFFGQGTRLTVV.

This clonotype turned up a few times. The gene calls are TRBV20-1 and TRBJ1-1; 7 bases map to TRBD1. J gave up 6 bases and V 2 bases, and 6 bases lay outside the gene matches. CDR1 and CDR2 from the germline V gene are DFQATT and SNEGSKA (reference sequence). The CDR3 extends over 13 amino acids. CDR3 DNA sequence: TGCAGTGCTAGAACAGGGGTTAATGCTGAAGCTTTCTTT. Translated, it gives CSARTGVNAEAFF.

The CDR3 is CASSPYRGVFNEQFF. Here the CDR3 DNA reads TGTGCCAGCAGTCCTTACAGGGGGGTCTTCAATGAGCAGTTCTTC. The chain uses TRBV28 and TRBJ2-1; TRBD1 matches 8 bases. Losses at the gene ends were 5 bases for V and 6 bases for J; bases not matched to a gene: 9. This CDR3 comprises 15 residues. Looked up from germline, CDR1 is MDHEN and CDR2 is SYDVKM.

This clonotype was recorded many times. The chain is built from TRBV19 and TRBJ1-5; D uncertain. CDR1 is LNHDA and CDR2 is SQIVND in the germline V gene (reference sequence). V lost 9 bases and J 0 bases, leaving 18 bases between the germline ends. The CDR3 contains 16 residues. Here the CDR3 DNA reads TGTGCCAGCAATGACGCGGCAGCGTATAGCAATCAGCCCCAGCATTTT. Translation gives CASNDAAAYSNQPQHF. The full variable domain, completed using reference TRBV19 and TRBJ1-5, is DGGITQSPKYLFRKEGQNVTLSCEQNLNHDAMYWYRQDPGQGLRLIYYSQIVNDFQKGDIAEGYSVSREKKESFPLTVTSAQKNPTAFYLCASNDAAAYSNQPQHFGDGTRLSIL.

This clonotype was counted at least ten times. This chain uses TRBV20-1 with TRBJ2-5; 10 bases fit TRBD2. The junction had 10 bases not matched to a gene; V was cut back by 1 base and J by 5 bases. The CDR3 loop spans 16 amino acids. Germline V gives CDR1 DFQATT, CDR2 SNEGSKA (reference sequence). CDR3 residues: CSARVAAGGVRETQYF. The CDR3, as DNA: TGCAGTGCTAGAGTAGCAGCGGGGGGGGTCCGGGAGACCCAGTACTTC.

The rearrangement links TRBV6-8 to TRBJ1-2; 7 nucleotides align to TRBD1. V trimming: 8 bases; J trimming: 8 bases; junction bases outside the gene matches: 11. The CDR3 contains 13 residues. CDR1 is MNHGY and CDR2 is SAAAGT in the germline V gene. The CDR3 DNA sequence: TGTGCCAGCTGTTCTACAGGGGCGGGGGGCTACACCTTC. The encoded protein is CASCSTGAGGYTF.

This clonotype was seen repeatedly, ten times or more. The chain employs TRBV6-2 or TRBV6-3 and TRBJ2-1, with 10 bases lining up with TRBD2. Germline assignment: CDR1 MNHEY and CDR2 SVGEGT. There are 16 residues in the CDR3. Losses at the gene ends were 0 bases for V and 8 bases for J; bases not matched to a gene: 7. This CDR3 is CASSYSMSGGAHEQFF. The CDR3 DNA sequence: TGTGCCAGCAGTTACTCGATGAGCGGGGGGGCCCATGAGCAGTTCTTC.

There are many counts of this clonotype. The rearrangement joins TRBV10-3 to TRBJ2-7, with TRBD2 matching 9 bases. The CDR3 totals 14 residues. V trimming: 5 bases; J trimming: 6 bases; junction bases outside the gene matches: 8. CDR1 and CDR2 from the germline V gene are ENHRY and SYGVKD. The CDR3 sequence: CAISSAGGPSEQYF. The DNA of the CDR3 is TGTGCCATCAGTTCAGCGGGGGGACCAAGCGAGCAGTACTTC.

The table lists this clonotype with many counts. This rearrangement joins TRBV2 to TRBJ2-7, with D tentatively TRBD1 (5 bases). Germline CDR1 is SNHLY and CDR2 is FYNNEI. CDR3 size: 14 residues. V was pared by 2 bases and J by 2 bases, with 10 bases between. The CDR3 bases are TGTGCCAGCAGTGAAAAAGGGGTCACCTACGAGCAGTACTTC. It is translated as CASSEKGVTYEQYF. Combining the CDR3 with reference TRBV2 and TRBJ2-7 gives the whole variable domain EPEVTQTPSHQVTQMGQEVILRCVPISNHLYFYWYRQILGQKVEFLVSFYNNEISEKSEIFDDQFSVERPDGSNFTLKIRSTKLEDSAMYFCASSEKGVTYEQYFGPGTRLTVT.

The chain couples TRBV27 to TRBJ2-1; tentatively, D is TRBD1 (6 bases). The CDR3 covers 12 residues. Between the trimmed V and J ends, which lost 5 bases and 9 bases, there was a span of 11 bases. The germline CDR1 and CDR2 sequences are MNHEY and SMNVEV (reference sequence). The CDR3 sequence: CASSLTGREQFF. In nucleotides, the CDR3 is TGTGCCAGCAGTCTCACAGGGCGTGAGCAGTTCTTC.

This clonotype was recorded once. This sequence joins TRBV19 and TRBJ2-1; 10 bases are shared with TRBD1. Trimming cost V 5 bases and J 8 bases; bases outside gene matches: 12. CDR1 is LNHDA and CDR2 is SQIVND in the germline V gene (reference sequence). The CDR3 consists of 16 residues. The CDR3 reads CASSSRKTGGRDEQFF. CDR3 in DNA: TGTGCCAGTAGTTCCCGAAAGACAGGGGGCCGGGATGAGCAGTTCTTC.

This clonotype was counted a few times. The chain combines TRBV12-3 or TRBV12-4 with TRBJ1-1, with D possibly being TRBD1 (5 bases). V lost 3 bases, J lost 6 bases, and 14 bases lay in between. CDR3 length: 14 amino acids. CDR3 bases: TGTGCCAGCAGTTTTCAGGGAGGATTGGCTGAAGCTTTCTTT. Translation gives CASSFQGGLAEAFF.

This clonotype was detected many times. The chain employs TRBV10-3 and TRBJ2-7, with TRBD2 matching 15 bases. V lost 11 bases to trimming and J lost 0 bases; unmatched junction nucleotides: 5. The germline CDR1 and CDR2 sequences are ENHRY and SYGVKD. The CDR3 spans 15 residues. CDR3 amino acids: CASGLAGGISYEQYF. In DNA, the CDR3 is TGTGCCTCGGGACTAGCGGGGGGAATCTCCTACGAGCAGTACTTC.

This clonotype was seen ten or more times. The chain has TRBV7-2 and TRBJ2-5, with a tentative D call TRBD1 (5 bases). There are 14 residues in the CDR3. Germline V lookup: CDR1 SGHTA, CDR2 FQGNSA. Trimming cost V 0 bases and J 7 bases, with 12 bases left between them. The DNA for the CDR3 is TGTGCCAGCAGCTTAGCGACAGCAAAGGGGACCCAGTACTTC. Translating gives CASSLATAKGTQYF. Full variable domain (remainder filled in from reference TRBV7-2 and TRBJ2-5): GAGVSQSPSNKVTEKGKDVELRCDPISGHTALYWYRQSLGQGLEFLIYFQGNSAPDKSGLPSDRFSAERTGGSVSTLTIQRTQQEDSAVYLCASSLATAKGTQYFGPGTRLLVL.

This clonotype was seen a few times. The CDR3: CSAEGLAPTDTQYF. The CDR3 DNA sequence: TGCAGCGCCGAGGGTTTGGCCCCCACAGATACGCAGTATTTT. The chain has TRBV29-1 and TRBJ2-3, with a possible D match to TRBD2 (5 bases). Looked up from germline, CDR1 is SQVTM and CDR2 is ANQGSEA. Trimming took off 7 bases at V and 2 bases at J, with 16 bases between the two ends. The CDR3 is 14 residues long.

The rearrangement links TRBV7-2 to TRBJ1-1; D gene uncertain. Germline V gene lookup returns CDR1 SGHTA and CDR2 FQGNSA. CDR3 length equals 11 residues. Trimming removed 2 bases at V and 10 bases at J, with 8 bases between. The CDR3 spells CASSLKTRAFF. As DNA, the CDR3 is TGTGCCAGCAGCTTAAAAACGCGAGCTTTCTTT. The full variable domain, with the rest looked up from reference TRBV7-2 and TRBJ1-1, is GAGVSQSPSNKVTEKGKDVELRCDPISGHTALYWYRQSLGQGLEFLIYFQGNSAPDKSGLPSDRFSAERTGGSVSTLTIQRTQQEDSAVYLCASSLKTRAFFGQGTRLTVV.

The chain employs TRBV28 and TRBJ1-3; 11 positions agree with TRBD1. CDR3 length: 19 residues. V was clipped by 10 bases and J by 0 bases; unmatched bases: 17. Germline CDR1 and CDR2: MDHEN and SYDVKM. CDR3 amino acids: CATTLGTGGEFFSGNTIYF. For the CDR3, the DNA is TGTGCCACCACCCTTGGGACAGGGGGTGAATTTTTCTCTGGAAACACCATATATTTT.